This T cell receptor (beta chain) was captured in a study of T cells after posttransplantation cyclophosphamide. Study-level findings and limits: Blood and skin or GI T cell repertoires showed limited TRB overlap.

On this clone: Its specificity is unknown.

Sequencing was performed with immunoSEQ multiplex PCR; in TCRdb, only in-frame clones are kept and a portion is missing. Of tens of thousands of clones listed, under 85% were seen once; the top ten hold 0.6% to 0.75%. Germline CDR1 MNHNY, CDR2 SVGAGI (reference sequence). There are 16 residues in the CDR3. V shed 2 bases and J 1 base; nucleotides not matched to a gene: 4. The sequence came from a woman aged 55-70 years in good health, CMV-negative, and a related stem cell transplant donor. This sequence joins TRBV6-6 and TRBJ2-5; TRBD2 matches 10 bases. Source material: memory CD4+ T cells sorted from PBMCs. The CDR3 coding sequence is TGTGCCAGCAGTTACAGTGTAGCGGGGGGCCAAGAGACCCAGTACTTC. It encodes CASSYSVAGGQETQYF.